These 21 T cell receptor beta chains came from one sample sequenced in a study of T cells in localized non-small cell lung cancer. The repertoire was sequenced with immunoSEQ multiplex PCR; TCRdb's copy has only in-frame clones and lacks some. The table shows tens of thousands of clones, with around nine tenths occurring only once. The sequencing here drew on peripheral blood, taken before any cancer treatment. These receptor sequences come from a woman aged 35-75 years with stage I squamous cell lung carcinoma.

The V and J genes are TRBV10-3 and TRBJ2-3; 7 positions match TRBD2. The junction had 10 bases not matched to a gene; V was cut back by 7 bases and J by 3 bases. Per germline, CDR1 ENHRY and CDR2 SYGVKD. This CDR3 is 15 amino acids long. The CDR3 region has the DNA TGTGCCATCACCCCAGGGAGTAGCGGGACAGATACGCAGTATTTT. Encoded protein: CAITPGSSGTDTQYF.

The chain uses TRBV2 and TRBJ2-3; 7 positions agree with TRBD2. The germline V gene encodes CDR1 SNHLY and CDR2 FYNNEI. V lost 6 bases, J lost 2 bases, and 8 bases stayed unmatched. The CDR3 is made up of 15 amino acids. The CDR3 region is CASSQERGVTDTQYF. DNA of the CDR3: TGTGCCAGCAGCCAAGAGCGGGGCGTCACAGATACGCAGTATTTT.

The chain recombines TRBV5-4 with TRBJ1-3, with D possibly matching TRBD1 (5 bases). Germline V gene data show CDR1 as SGHNT and CDR2 as YYREEE (reference sequence). The CDR3 runs 15 residues. V lost 0 bases and J 2 bases, leaving 9 bases between the germline ends. For the CDR3, the DNA is TGTGCCAGCAGCTTGGACAGGCTTCCTGGAAACACCATATATTTT. The encoded protein is CASSLDRLPGNTIYF.

This clone was found a few times. V and J are TRBV6-5 and TRBJ1-1, with 8 bases matching TRBD1. Germline V gene lookup returns CDR1 MNHEY and CDR2 SVGAGI. This CDR3 is built from 15 residues. The trim removed 2 bases at V and 1 base at J, leaving 3 bases unmatched. DNA of the CDR3: TGTGCCAGCAGTTACGTACAGGGGGGGAACACTGAAGCTTTCTTT. Translated, it gives CASSYVQGGNTEAFF.

The V gene is TRBV30, the J gene TRBJ1-6; D remains ambiguous. CDR1 and CDR2 (germline): GTSNPN, SVGIG (reference sequence). Trimming pared 1 base from V and 5 bases from J, leaving 6 bases between. CDR3 length: 13 residues. The CDR3 sequence: CAWSDMHNSPLHF. For the CDR3, the DNA is TGTGCCTGGAGTGACATGCATAATTCACCCCTCCACTTT.

This clone was counted once. The chain recombines TRBV5-4 with TRBJ2-7, with TRBD1 identical over 9 bases. Per germline, CDR1 SGHNT and CDR2 YYREEE (reference sequence). The CDR3 is made up of 15 amino acids. Trimming at V came to 3 bases and at J to 3 bases, leaving 7 bases not matched to a gene. CDR3 loop: CASSSPGTGLYEQYF. The CDR3 DNA is TGTGCCAGCAGCTCCCCAGGGACAGGGCTCTACGAGCAGTACTTC.

This clone was counted a single time. The rearrangement joins TRBV6-5 to TRBJ1-2; TRBD1 aligns across 7 bases. J lost 5 bases, V lost 7 bases, and 7 bases had no gene match. The length of the CDR3 is 13 residues. Germline V gene sequence: CDR1 MNHEY, CDR2 SVGAGI. The CDR3 coding sequence is TGTGCCAGCACCCGGGACAGCCCTTATGGCTACACCTTC. Amino acids: CASTRDSPYGYTF.

CDR3 DNA sequence: TGTGCCAGCGCCGACCGGGACAGAGTCTACGAGCAGTACTTC. Its translation is CASADRDRVYEQYF. The chain recombines TRBV5-4 with TRBJ2-7; 7 bases agree with TRBD1. This CDR3 is built from 14 residues. Germline CDR1 is SGHNT and CDR2 is YYREEE (reference sequence). V dropped 7 bases and J dropped 3; count of bases not matched to a gene: 10.

In nucleotides, the CDR3 is TGTGCCAGCAGCCCAGGACAGGGCAGCTATGGCTACACCTTC. Its translation is CASSPGQGSYGYTF. J is TRBJ1-2 and V is TRBV5-6; the match to TRBD1 covers 8 bases. The CDR3 extends over 14 amino acids. After removal of 4 bases from V and 4 bases from J, the junction contained 6 bases not matched to a gene. Germline V lookup: CDR1 SGHDT, CDR2 YYEEEE.

The rearrangement uses TRBV10-3 and TRBJ1-5; D is ambiguous. CDR1 is ENHRY and CDR2 is SYGVKD in the germline V gene. The CDR3 loop spans 13 amino acids. V lost 7 bases, J lost 6 bases, and 13 bases lay in between. The DNA of the CDR3 is TGTGCCATCACCGGGCAGGTGGGTCAGCCCCAGCATTTT. Its protein is CAITGQVGQPQHF.

The chain recombines TRBV5-1 with TRBJ1-1; D is unclear. CDR3 size: 14 residues. Between the trimmed V and J ends, which lost 3 bases and 1 base, there was a span of 10 bases. The V gene's germline CDR1 is SGHRS and CDR2 YFSETQ. CDR3 sequence (DNA): TGCGCCAGCAGCTCTGGAGAAGGGAACACTGAAGCTTTCTTT. Its translation: CASSSGEGNTEAFF.

The V call is TRBV14, the J call TRBJ1-2, with unresolved D. This CDR3 comprises 15 residues. V was cut by 3 bases and J by 0 bases, with 11 bases left in between. Germline V gene data show CDR1 as SGHDN and CDR2 as FVKESK. CDR3 sequence (DNA): TGTGCCAGCAGCCAGGGCCACTTCCCTAACTATGGCTACACCTTC. Amino acid sequence: CASSQGHFPNYGYTF.

As concerns this clone: The junction differs from germline at one of its ends, possibly a read error. V gene TRBV6-5 combines with J gene TRBJ1-4, with D hard to call. The CDR3 length is 12 residues. Germline V gene lookup returns CDR1 MNHEY and CDR2 SVGAGI. In DNA form, the CDR3 reads TGTGTCAGCCGTGGAAAGGATGAAAAACTGTTTTTT. Translation: CVSRGKDEKLFF.

The chain couples TRBV29-1 to TRBJ1-1; a weak D match, TRBD1 (5 bases). V lost 6 bases, J lost 2 bases, and 19 bases lay in between. Germline V lookup: CDR1 SQVTM, CDR2 ANQGSEA. This CDR3 spans 15 amino acids. For the CDR3, the DNA is TGCAGCGTCGCCTTGGATGGAAGGGGAAACACTGAAGCTTTCTTT. Translated: CSVALDGRGNTEAFF.

The V gene is TRBV6-5, the J gene TRBJ2-7; 7 bases agree with TRBD1. Germline CDR1 is MNHEY and CDR2 is SVGAGI. Germline trimming cut 4 bases from V and 2 bases from J; bases unmatched to any gene: 2. CDR3 length equals 13 residues. The DNA of the CDR3 is TGTGCCAGCAGTTCGGGACAGACCTACGAGCAGTACTTC. It specifies CASSSGQTYEQYF.

This sequence joins TRBV6-5 and TRBJ1-5; tentatively, D is TRBD1 (6 bases). The CDR3 extends over 14 amino acids. CDR1 and CDR2 from the germline V gene are MNHEY and SVGAGI. The V gene lost 8 bases and the J gene lost 4 bases, with 15 bases spanning the gap. CDR3 region: CASRDTGLNQPQHF. The CDR3 region has the DNA TGTGCCAGCCGGGACACAGGGCTTAATCAGCCCCAGCATTTT.

The V gene is TRBV7-2, the J gene TRBJ2-5, with D perhaps being TRBD1 or TRBD2 (5 bases each). Trimming cost V 1 base and J 5 bases, with 11 bases left between them. The germline V gene encodes CDR1 SGHTA and CDR2 FQGNSA. This CDR3 region has 14 residues. CDR3 DNA sequence: TGTGCCAGCAGCTTAGATCGGGGCACCGAGACCCAGTACTTC. It codes for CASSLDRGTETQYF.

A word on this clone: At one end, the junction sequence differs from germline, possibly due to a read error. The rearrangement joins TRBV6-5 to TRBJ1-2; D gene uncertain. The germline V gene has CDR1 MNHEY and CDR2 SVGAGI. The CDR3 consists of 13 residues. CDR3: CAISDPSFNGYTF. CDR3 in DNA: TGTGCCATCAGTGATCCATCTTTCAATGGCTACACCTTC.

V is TRBV2 and J is TRBJ1-2; 8 bases align to TRBD1. Germline V gene lookup returns CDR1 SNHLY and CDR2 FYNNEI. The CDR3 has 16 amino acids. J lost 4 bases, V lost 0 bases, and 7 bases had no gene match. CDR3 DNA: TGTGCCAGCAGTGAAGCGCTTCGGGACAGGACCTATGGCTACACCTTC. As protein: CASSEALRDRTYGYTF.

The V gene is TRBV5-6, the J gene TRBJ1-2; TRBD1 aligns across 7 bases. With 4 bases clipped from V and 8 bases from J, the junction kept 14 bases outside the gene matches. Germline CDR1 reads SGHDT; CDR2 reads YYEEEE. This CDR3 has 15 residues. The CDR3 nucleotides are TGTGCCAGCAGCCAAAGACAGGGAGCGGGAGGCGGCTACACCTTC. Its translation: CASSQRQGAGGGYTF.

The V gene is TRBV19, the J gene TRBJ1-2; 7 bases match TRBD1. Trimming removed 6 bases from V and 1 base from J; junction bases left unmatched: 2. Germline-derived CDR1 and CDR2 are LNHDA and SQIVND (reference sequence). The CDR3 is 13 amino acids. CDR3 residues: CASRDRINYGYTF. The DNA for the CDR3 is TGTGCCAGTAGGGACAGGATTAACTATGGCTACACCTTC.